This T cell receptor (beta chain) was captured in a study of blood T cell repertoires in COVID-19. V lost 6 bases, J lost 4 bases, and 9 bases lay in between. The CDR3 consists of 12 residues. Germline-derived CDR1 and CDR2 are MNHEY and SVGAGI. Clones were read by immunoSEQ multiplex PCR, and TCRdb kept only the in-frame ones, dropping some. The data show some 100,000 clones, almost 85% seen once. This receptor was taken from a man in his forties or fifties with active or convalescent COVID-19. The chain combines TRBV6-5 with TRBJ2-5; D uncertain. The sample taken for sequencing was peripheral blood. The CDR3 spells CASSASGETQYF. The CDR3 DNA follows: TGTGCCAGCAGCGCTTCGGGAGAGACCCAGTACTTC.